Below are 26 T cell receptor beta chains sequenced from a single sample in a study of blood T cell repertoires in COVID-19. Sequenced by immunoSEQ multiplex PCR; TCRdb stores in-frame clones only, minus some. The sample lists approximately 94,000 clones, about 80% occurring once. The sequenced sample was peripheral blood. These receptors all come from a human donor in a cohort sampled during active COVID-19.

The chain joins TRBV29-1 to TRBJ2-5, with 8 bases aligning to TRBD1. The V gene's germline CDR1 is SQVTM and CDR2 ANQGSEA. The length of the CDR3 is 11 residues. The trim removed 8 bases at V and 4 bases at J, leaving 3 bases unmatched. CDR3 loop: CSFGQGETQYF. In DNA, the CDR3 is TGCAGCTTCGGACAGGGAGAGACCCAGTACTTC. The full variable domain, rest sourced from reference TRBV29-1 and TRBJ2-5, is SAVISQKPSRDICQRGTSLTIQCQVDSQVTMMFWYRQQPGQSLTLIATANQGSEATYESGFVIDKFPISRPNLTFSTLTVSNMSPEDSSIYLCSFGQGETQYFGPGTRLLVL.

The chain combines TRBV10-3 with TRBJ1-5; maybe TRBD1 (5 bases). Trimming pared 0 bases from V and 0 bases from J, leaving 6 bases between. Per germline, CDR1 ENHRY and CDR2 SYGVKD. There are 15 residues in the CDR3. The CDR3 bases are TGTGCCATCAGTGAGTCGGGGGGTAGCAATCAGCCCCAGCATTTT. Translated, it gives CAISESGGSNQPQHF.

This clone was observed once. Here the CDR3 reads CASSLSGLAYGYTF. Here the CDR3 DNA reads TGTGCCAGCAGTTTAAGTGGCCTTGCTTATGGCTACACCTTC. This chain connects TRBV28 to TRBJ1-2; no clear D gene. CDR1 MDHEN and CDR2 SYDVKM come from the germline V gene. Trimming left V 2 bases short and J 5 bases short, with 12 bases between. This CDR3 contains 14 residues.

The CDR3 DNA follows: TGTGCCAGCAGTTCAGGGTCGGCCACTGAAGCTTTCTTT. It specifies CASSSGSATEAFF. This sequence joins TRBV6-5 and TRBJ1-1, with TRBD1 as a possible D gene (5 bases). Trimming removed 4 bases at V and 4 bases at J, with 10 bases between. The length of the CDR3 is 13 residues. Germline CDR1 reads MNHEY; CDR2 reads SVGAGI.

The chain is built from TRBV5-8 and TRBJ1-4, with D hard to call. The CDR3 is 14 residues long. Trimming took 5 bases from V and 5 from J, leaving 13 bases between them. The germline V gene encodes CDR1 SGHTS and CDR2 YDEGEE. This CDR3 is CASRAVILNEKLFF. As DNA, the CDR3 is TGTGCCAGCAGGGCAGTGATCCTGAATGAAAAACTGTTTTTT.

V and J are TRBV7-8 and TRBJ2-1; 10 bases align to TRBD2. CDR3 size: 16 residues. The germline gives CDR1 SGHVS, CDR2 FQNEAQ. After removal of 1 base from V and 4 bases from J, the junction contained 4 bases not matched to a gene. DNA for the CDR3: TGTGCCAGCAGCTTAGGTAGCGGGGGGTCTTACAATGAGCAGTTCTTC. It specifies CASSLGSGGSYNEQFF.

V is TRBV7-8 and J is TRBJ2-1; 7 bases map to TRBD2. This CDR3 has 16 residues. Trimming took 5 bases from V and 8 from J; bases not matched to a gene: 15. Germline CDR1 SGHVS, CDR2 FQNEAQ. CDR3 bases: TGTGCCAGCAGCAAAAAACCGGGACTACCAGCGGATGAGCAGTTCTTC. This translates into CASSKKPGLPADEQFF. The full variable domain, its missing parts supplied by reference TRBV7-8 and TRBJ2-1, is GAGVSQSPRYKVAKRGQDVALRCDPISGHVSLFWYQQALGQGPEFLTYFQNEAQLDKSGLPSDRFFAERPEGSVSTLKIQRTQQEDSAVYLCASSKKPGLPADEQFFGPGTRLTVL.

This CDR3 is CASSKTLLQGVNTGELFF. The CDR3 bases are TGTGCCAGCAGCAAAACCCTACTACAGGGAGTGAACACCGGGGAGCTGTTTTTT. This chain joins TRBV21-1 and TRBJ2-2; the table's D call, TRBD1, was not checked against the DNA. TRBV21-1 is a pseudogene. The CDR3 is made up of 18 amino acids.

This sequence joins TRBV29-1 and TRBJ2-3, with 8 positions matching TRBD1. The CDR3 is made up of 14 amino acids. The J segment lost 7 bases and the V segment lost 5 bases, leaving 11 bases of the junction unmatched. The germline V gene encodes CDR1 SQVTM and CDR2 ANQGSEA. CDR3 sequence reads: CSVIAGGRGNTQYF. The CDR3 bases are TGCAGCGTTATAGCAGGGGGCCGAGGCAATACGCAGTATTTT.

This chain joins TRBV6-5 and TRBJ1-2; 7 bases match TRBD1. CDR1 and CDR2 (germline): MNHEY, SVGAGI. CDR3 length equals 14 residues. V dropped 6 bases and J dropped 4; count of bases not matched to a gene: 8. The CDR3 DNA sequence: TGTGCCAGCAGACTATCGCAGGGGGGCTATGGCTACACCTTC. Encoded protein: CASRLSQGGYGYTF.

This clone turned up a few times. This chain links TRBV28 with TRBJ2-2; tentatively, D is TRBD2 (5 bases). Trimming removed 4 bases from V and 6 bases from J, with 21 bases in between. The CDR3 has 17 amino acids. CDR1 MDHEN and CDR2 SYDVKM come from the germline V gene. The CDR3 here is CASSYWRLAAGPGELFF. In DNA, the CDR3 is TGTGCCAGCAGTTATTGGAGACTGGCCGCGGGCCCCGGGGAGCTGTTTTTT.

This chain connects TRBV15 to TRBJ2-5, with a tentative D call TRBD2 (6 bases). Germline V gene data show CDR1 as LNHNV and CDR2 as YYDKDF (reference sequence). The V gene lost 8 bases and the J gene lost 1 base, with 14 bases spanning the gap. The CDR3 has 14 amino acids. CDR3 DNA sequence: TGTGCCACCGAACGGGGAGGAGGCCAAGAGACCCAGTACTTC. This translates into CATERGGGQETQYF.

This chain uses TRBV5-1 with TRBJ1-1; 7 nucleotides match TRBD1. This CDR3 contains 15 residues. The germline CDR1 and CDR2 sequences are SGHRS and YFSETQ. V was clipped by 0 bases and J by 0 bases; unmatched bases: 2. The CDR3 here is CASSLDRGLNTEAFF. CDR3 coding DNA: TGCGCCAGCAGCTTGGACAGGGGTTTGAACACTGAAGCTTTCTTT.

The sample holds a few counts of this clone. The V gene is TRBV11-3, the J gene TRBJ2-1; 11 bases agree with TRBD1. Germline CDR1 SGHNT, CDR2 YENEEA. With V trimmed by 6 bases and J by 6 bases, 7 bases remained unmatched. There are 15 residues in the CDR3. DNA for the CDR3: TGTGCCAGCAGTGTGAGAGGGACAGGGGGCAATGAGCAGTTCTTC. This gives the protein CASSVRGTGGNEQFF.

This chain connects TRBV28 to TRBJ1-5; 7 nucleotides line up with TRBD1. Looked up from germline, CDR1 is MDHEN and CDR2 is SYDVKM. J was trimmed by 2 bases and V by 6 bases; bases with no gene match: 10. The CDR3 extends over 16 amino acids. The CDR3 reads CASRFRDSGRNQPQHF. CDR3 nucleotides: TGTGCCAGCAGGTTCCGGGACAGCGGTCGCAATCAGCCCCAGCATTTT.

The rearrangement links TRBV7-9 to TRBJ2-2, with D possibly TRBD2 on 5 matching bases. The CDR3 runs to 15 residues. Germline V gene data show CDR1 as SEHNR and CDR2 as FQNEAQ (reference sequence). The V end was cut by 8 bases, the J end by 4 bases, with 17 bases between. In nucleotides, the CDR3 is TGTGCCAGCTCCGTAGAACTCCGGGGCACCGGGGAGCTGTTTTTT. Amino acids: CASSVELRGTGELFF.

The chain combines TRBV9 with TRBJ1-4, with D maybe TRBD1 (5 bases). Germline CDR1 is SGDLS and CDR2 is YYNGEE. The V end was cut by 3 bases, the J end by 7 bases, with 16 bases between. This CDR3 is 15 amino acids long. CDR3 sequence: CASSEDPLRGEKLFF. For the CDR3, the DNA is TGTGCCAGCAGCGAGGACCCCCTAAGGGGTGAAAAACTGTTTTTT.

The chain employs TRBV6-5 and TRBJ2-1; TRBD2 agrees at 7 bases. From germline, CDR1 is MNHEY and CDR2 SVGAGI. Losses at the gene ends were 6 bases for V and 9 bases for J; bases not matched to a gene: 8. The CDR3 has 13 amino acids. CDR3 region: CASSPLLATEQFF. The CDR3 coding sequence is TGTGCCAGCAGCCCGCTACTAGCGACTGAGCAGTTCTTC.

V gene TRBV5-1 combines with J gene TRBJ2-3; perhaps TRBD1 as D (6 bases). The CDR3 is 14 residues long. V was trimmed by 7 bases and J by 5 bases, leaving 17 bases between them. CDR1 SGHRS and CDR2 YFSETQ come from the germline V gene. The CDR3 sequence: CASQEGRTEDTQYF. The CDR3 DNA reads as TGCGCCAGCCAAGAGGGTCGGACAGAAGATACGCAGTATTTT.

The chain uses TRBV19 and TRBJ2-3, with TRBD1 matching over 10 bases. After removal of 3 bases from V and 2 bases from J, the junction contained 8 bases not matched to a gene. Per the germline V gene, CDR1 is LNHDA and CDR2 is SQIVND (reference sequence). The CDR3 contains 17 residues. CDR3: CASSIRKDRGSTDTQYF. CDR3 coding DNA: TGTGCCAGTAGTATCCGGAAGGACAGGGGGTCCACAGATACGCAGTATTTT.

The chain combines TRBV25-1 with TRBJ2-6, with no clear D. This CDR3 contains 17 residues. The germline V and J ends were trimmed by 2 bases and 4 bases, with 15 bases remaining between them. The germline gives CDR1 MGHDK, CDR2 SYGVNS. The CDR3 coding sequence is TGTGCCAGCAGTGAAGTGTATGCGCTTGCCGGGGCCAACGTCCTGACTTTC. Protein: CASSEVYALAGANVLTF.

The chain combines TRBV28 with TRBJ2-1; possible D gene TRBD2, 6 bases. V lost 2 bases and J 3 bases, leaving 17 bases between the germline ends. Looked up from germline, CDR1 is MDHEN and CDR2 is SYDVKM. The CDR3 is made up of 17 amino acids. The CDR3 sequence: CASSLTGVRNLYNEQFF. The DNA of the CDR3 is TGTGCCAGCAGTTTAACGGGGGTTAGGAACCTCTACAATGAGCAGTTCTTC.

This clone occurred once. This rearrangement joins TRBV5-1 to TRBJ1-1; possibly TRBD1 for D (5 bases). Germline CDR1 is SGHRS and CDR2 is YFSETQ. V lost 0 bases and J 4 bases, leaving 16 bases between the germline ends. The CDR3 sequence is 16 residues long. As DNA, the CDR3 is TGCGCCAGCAGCTTGGCGATCCGCAGGGTAATCACTGAAGCTTTCTTT. Amino acids: CASSLAIRRVITEAFF.

The V and J genes are TRBV6-4 and TRBJ2-1; 10 bases match TRBD2. This CDR3 contains 15 residues. Germline values: CDR1 MRHNA, CDR2 SNTAGT. V gave up 2 bases and J gave up 7 bases; unmatched junction bases: 5. CDR3 residues: CASSDASGGANEQFF. The CDR3 DNA sequence: TGTGCCAGCAGTGACGCCAGCGGGGGGGCAAATGAGCAGTTCTTC.

This rearrangement joins TRBV6-4 to TRBJ1-2; 9 bases are shared with TRBD1. Unmatched junction bases numbered 6, after V lost 5 bases and J lost 5 bases. Germline loops: CDR1 MRHNA, CDR2 SNTAGT. CDR3 length: 14 residues. In DNA, the CDR3 is TGTGCCAGCAGTCAAACAGGGGGCGCGTATGGCTACACCTTC. Amino acid sequence: CASSQTGGAYGYTF.

The table lists this clone with a count of one. The gene calls are TRBV4-2 and TRBJ2-3; TRBD1 matches 7 bases. Germline-derived CDR1 and CDR2 are LGHNA and YNFKEQ. V was pared by 5 bases and J by 10 bases, with 6 bases of the junction left unmatched. The CDR3 is 12 residues long. CDR3 nucleotide sequence: TGTGCCAGCAGCTACAGGCAGGGGGCGCAGTATTTT. Translating gives CASSYRQGAQYF.